This T cell receptor beta chain was found in a study of blood T cell repertoires in COVID-19. Turning to the study itself: The cDNA or gDNA used as material had been derived from T cells, B-cell-depleted T cells, or PBMCs.

Per germline, CDR1 LGHDT and CDR2 YNNKEL (reference sequence). The CDR3 is made up of 17 amino acids. V dropped 1 base and J dropped 2 bases, with 16 bases sitting between them. Data came from immunoSEQ multiplex PCR; TCRdb stores just in-frame clones and leaves some out. The sample lists approximately 180,000 clones, about 91% occurring once. The source is a woman in her 40s with acute COVID-19. The specimen was PBMCs or T cells enriched from blood (not recorded which). This rearrangement joins TRBV3-1 (or the pseudogene TRBV3-2) to TRBJ2-3; a possible D gene is TRBD1 (5 bases). In nucleotides, the CDR3 is TGTGCCAGCAGCCAAGCCAGCAGGGCCACTCTCACAGATACGCAGTATTTT. Translated, it gives CASSQASRATLTDTQYF.